Reported below is one T cell receptor beta chain. Vbeta (60) and Jbeta (13) primers were used in the PCR. Clones were read by immunoSEQ multiplex PCR, and TCRdb kept only the in-frame ones, dropping some. The repertoire shows 65,000 to 80,000 clones; the top ten hold 7.5%. This sample is drawn from a study of cytomegalovirus exposure and HLA in healthy donors. V lost 0 bases, J lost 4 bases, and 28 bases lay in between. Germline V CDR1 and CDR2: SGDLS, YYNGEE. The CDR3 length is 20 residues. The chain joins TRBV9 to TRBJ1-1; D is unclear. What was sequenced was PBMCs. The clonotype originates from a female donor in good health and CMV-seropositive. CDR3 region: CASSVGGFGRELTRATEAFF. The CDR3 DNA reads as TGTGCCAGCAGCGTAGGGGGATTTGGACGGGAATTGACCCGGGCCACTGAAGCTTTCTTT.